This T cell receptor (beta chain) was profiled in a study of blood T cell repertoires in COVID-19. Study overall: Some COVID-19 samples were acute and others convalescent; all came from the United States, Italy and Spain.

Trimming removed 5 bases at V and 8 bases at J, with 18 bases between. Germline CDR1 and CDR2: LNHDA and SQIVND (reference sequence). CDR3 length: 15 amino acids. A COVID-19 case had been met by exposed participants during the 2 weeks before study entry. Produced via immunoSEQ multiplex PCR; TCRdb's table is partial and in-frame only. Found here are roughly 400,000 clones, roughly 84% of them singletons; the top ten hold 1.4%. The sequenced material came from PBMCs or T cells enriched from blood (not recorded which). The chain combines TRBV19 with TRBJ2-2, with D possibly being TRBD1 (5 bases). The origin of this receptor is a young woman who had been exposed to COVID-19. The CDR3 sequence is CASSPPGSRAGELFF. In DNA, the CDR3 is TGTGCCAGTAGTCCCCCAGGTTCCAGGGCTGGGGAGCTGTTTTTT.